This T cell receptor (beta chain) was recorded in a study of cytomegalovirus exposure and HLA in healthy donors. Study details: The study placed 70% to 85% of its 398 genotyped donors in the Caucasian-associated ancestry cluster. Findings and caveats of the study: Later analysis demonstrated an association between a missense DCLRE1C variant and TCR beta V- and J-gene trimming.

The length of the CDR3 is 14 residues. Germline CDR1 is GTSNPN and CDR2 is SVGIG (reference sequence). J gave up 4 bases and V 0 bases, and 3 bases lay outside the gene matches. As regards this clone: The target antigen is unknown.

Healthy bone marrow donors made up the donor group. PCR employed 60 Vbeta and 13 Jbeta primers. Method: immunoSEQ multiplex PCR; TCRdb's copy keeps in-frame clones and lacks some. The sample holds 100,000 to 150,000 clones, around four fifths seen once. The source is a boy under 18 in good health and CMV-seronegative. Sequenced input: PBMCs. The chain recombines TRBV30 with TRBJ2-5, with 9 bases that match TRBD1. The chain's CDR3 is CAWSVLGQGETQYF. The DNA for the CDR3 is TGTGCCTGGAGTGTACTGGGACAGGGAGAGACCCAGTACTTC.